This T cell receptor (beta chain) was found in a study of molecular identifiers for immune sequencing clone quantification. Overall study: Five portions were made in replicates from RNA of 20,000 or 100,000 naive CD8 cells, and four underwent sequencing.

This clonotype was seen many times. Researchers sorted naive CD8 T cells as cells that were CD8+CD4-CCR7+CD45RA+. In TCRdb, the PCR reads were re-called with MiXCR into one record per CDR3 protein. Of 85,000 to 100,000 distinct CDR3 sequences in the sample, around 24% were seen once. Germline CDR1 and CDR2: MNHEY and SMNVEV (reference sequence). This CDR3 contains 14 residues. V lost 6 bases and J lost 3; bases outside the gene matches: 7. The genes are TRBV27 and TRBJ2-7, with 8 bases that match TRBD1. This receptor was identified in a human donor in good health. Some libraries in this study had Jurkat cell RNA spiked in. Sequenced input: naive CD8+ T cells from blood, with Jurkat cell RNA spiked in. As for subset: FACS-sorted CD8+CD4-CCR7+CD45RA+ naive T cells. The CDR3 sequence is CASRAGTGIYEQYF. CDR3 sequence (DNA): TGTGCCAGCAGAGCCGGGACAGGTATCTACGAGCAGTACTTC.